Following are 21 T cell receptor beta chains from one sample sequenced in a study of blood T cell repertoires in COVID-19. Clones were read by immunoSEQ multiplex PCR, and TCRdb kept only the in-frame ones, dropping some. The sample lists approximately 110,000 clones, about 75% seen once, with roughly a fifth in the top ten. Material: peripheral blood. The receptors here all came from an older woman with acute or convalescent COVID-19.

The V gene is TRBV5-1, the J gene TRBJ1-2; D remains ambiguous. This CDR3 is built from 13 residues. V lost 4 bases to trimming and J lost 3 bases, with 10 bases between them. Germline V lookup: CDR1 SGHRS, CDR2 YFSETQ. The CDR3 DNA sequence: TGCGCCAGCAGCCCTGGGCCGGACTATGGCTACACCTTC. Protein sequence: CASSPGPDYGYTF.

This chain connects TRBV10-3 to TRBJ1-6, with a possible D match to TRBD1 (6 bases). The CDR3 consists of 15 residues. The V and J ends lost 0 bases and 7 bases respectively, with 10 bases between them. Germline values: CDR1 ENHRY, CDR2 SYGVKD. The CDR3 coding sequence is TGTGCCATCAGTGAGTCAAGTGGGGGCAATTCACCCCTCCACTTT. Translating it yields CAISESSGGNSPLHF.

This clone was seen once. The junction shows a germline mismatch at one end, possibly a read error. This chain links TRBV2 with TRBJ2-7; the D is unclear. The CDR3 has 14 amino acids. CDR1 and CDR2 (germline): SNHLY, FYNNEI. For the CDR3, the DNA is TGTGTCAGCAGTGAATTGCGAGTCCCCTACGAGCAGTACTTC. This encodes CVSSELRVPYEQYF.

The chain employs TRBV11-2 and TRBJ1-6; D possibly corresponds to TRBD1 (5 bases). V was trimmed by 1 base and J by 8 bases, leaving 12 bases between them. This CDR3 is built from 15 residues. The germline CDR1 and CDR2 sequences are SGHAT and FQNNGV. The CDR3 bases are TGTGCCAGCAGCTTAGGGGCAGGGAAGGATTCACCCCTCCACTTT. Its protein is CASSLGAGKDSPLHF.

The CDR3 here is CASSLYGGTGELFF. The CDR3 nucleotides are TGTGCCAGCAGCTTGTATGGCGGGACCGGGGAGCTGTTTTTT. The J gene is TRBJ2-2, the V gene TRBV5-6; perhaps TRBD2 as D (5 bases). The CDR3 sequence is 14 residues long. V was pared by 1 base and J by 5 bases, with 9 bases between. The germline CDR1 and CDR2 sequences are SGHDT and YYEEEE.

The CDR3 loop reads CASGTTTDLTEAFF. CDR3 DNA sequence: TGTGCCAGCGGCACAACGACAGACTTAACTGAAGCTTTCTTT. V is TRBV11-2 and J is TRBJ1-1; the D gene is possibly TRBD1 (5 bases). CDR3 length equals 14 residues. Germline V gene lookup returns CDR1 SGHAT and CDR2 FQNNGV. V lost 8 bases and J 5 bases, leaving 18 bases between the germline ends.

This rearrangement joins TRBV10-1 to TRBJ2-6; no reliable D call. CDR1 and CDR2 (germline): WNHNN, SYGVQD (reference sequence). The CDR3 has 13 residues. V lost 8 bases and J lost 2, with 7 bases in between. In nucleotides, the CDR3 is TGCGCCAGCGGCGGTACTGGGGCCAACGTCCTGACTTTC. Translated: CASGGTGANVLTF.

The chain couples TRBV5-1 to TRBJ2-2; D ambiguous. Germline assignment: CDR1 SGHRS and CDR2 YFSETQ. V was cut by 0 bases and J by 7 bases, with 10 bases left in between. This CDR3 is 14 amino acids long. CDR3 region: CASSLVLAGGELFF. The CDR3 DNA reads TGCGCCAGCAGCTTGGTGTTAGCTGGCGGGGAGCTGTTTTTT.

This sequence joins TRBV11-3 and TRBJ2-3; a possible D gene is TRBD1 (6 bases). Trimming removed 2 bases at V and 0 bases at J, with 6 bases between. The length of the CDR3 is 14 residues. Germline CDR1 and CDR2: SGHNT and YENEEA. The CDR3 region has the DNA TGTGCCAGCAGCTTACAGGGGAGCACAGATACGCAGTATTTT. Translating it yields CASSLQGSTDTQYF.

This chain uses TRBV5-4 with TRBJ1-2; D not certain. Germline assignment: CDR1 SGHNT and CDR2 YYREEE (reference sequence). The germline V and J ends were trimmed by 0 bases and 8 bases, with 14 bases remaining between them. The CDR3 loop spans 14 amino acids. As DNA, the CDR3 is TGTGCCAGCAGCTTGGAGGACTCCCAGAGGGGCTACACCTTC. Encoded protein: CASSLEDSQRGYTF.

This clone occurred once. As DNA, the CDR3 is TGTGCCAGTAGTGTTACCGGGTTATATAGCAATCAGCCCCAGCATTTT. Translation gives CASSVTGLYSNQPQHF. The rearrangement uses TRBV19 and TRBJ1-5; no definite D call. Trimming removed 5 bases from V and 0 bases from J, with 14 bases in between. The CDR3 length is 16 residues. In germline, CDR1 is LNHDA, CDR2 SQIVND (reference sequence).

The chain joins TRBV29-1 to TRBJ2-2, with 10 bases identical to TRBD2. Germline values: CDR1 SQVTM, CDR2 ANQGSEA. The CDR3 covers 14 residues. V trimming: 7 bases; J trimming: 6 bases; junction bases outside the gene matches: 8. CDR3 amino acids: CSGIAGGFSGELFF. Written as DNA, the CDR3 is TGCAGCGGAATAGCGGGGGGCTTCTCCGGGGAGCTGTTTTTT.

This clone was counted only a few times. The rearrangement links TRBV28 to TRBJ1-5; D is unclear. In germline, CDR1 is MDHEN, CDR2 SYDVKM. The CDR3 consists of 14 residues. V dropped 7 bases and J dropped 0 bases, with 10 bases sitting between them. CDR3 sequence: CASNAGGSNQPQHF. The CDR3 DNA is TGTGCCAGCAATGCAGGAGGTAGCAATCAGCCCCAGCATTTT.

The chain combines TRBV19 with TRBJ1-2; 7 bases line up with TRBD1. This CDR3 has 14 residues. From germline, CDR1 is LNHDA and CDR2 SQIVND (reference sequence). Germline trimming cut 4 bases from V and 4 bases from J; bases unmatched to any gene: 6. The DNA for the CDR3 is TGTGCCAGTAGTAGGGGACAGAAGAGCTATGGCTACACCTTC. It encodes CASSRGQKSYGYTF.

In this sample, this clone turned up a few times. This rearrangement joins TRBV11-3 to TRBJ2-3; weak D call: TRBD1 (6 bases). V dropped 2 bases and J dropped 8 bases, with 8 bases sitting between them. The CDR3 is 12 amino acids. Germline loops: CDR1 SGHNT, CDR2 YENEEA. As DNA, the CDR3 is TGTGCCAGCAGCTTACAAGGGGGTACGCAGTATTTT. This codes for CASSLQGGTQYF.

CDR3 bases: TGTGCCAGTAGTACAGGGACAGGGGGCGAGATGAACACTGAAGCTTTCTTT. It specifies CASSTGTGGEMNTEAFF. The rearrangement joins TRBV19 to TRBJ1-1; TRBD1 matches at 12 bases. CDR3 length equals 17 residues. V trimming: 4 bases; J trimming: 0 bases; junction bases outside the gene matches: 6. Germline lookup yields CDR1 LNHDA and CDR2 SQIVND (reference sequence).

Here the CDR3 DNA reads TGTGCCAGCAGCGGGACAGGGGTTGGAAACACCATATATTTT. Amino acid sequence: CASSGTGVGNTIYF. The chain links TRBV9 to TRBJ1-3; TRBD1 matches at 9 bases. V lost 3 bases, J lost 3 bases, and 1 base stayed unmatched. The CDR3 runs to 14 residues. CDR1 is SGDLS, CDR2 YYNGEE, per germline.

The rearrangement links TRBV18 to TRBJ2-1; 10 bases align to TRBD2. Per germline, CDR1 KGHSH and CDR2 LQKENI. V was pared by 1 base and J by 0 bases, with 3 bases of the junction left unmatched. The CDR3 contains 17 residues. CDR3 amino acids: CASSPRLAGDSYNEQFF. In nucleotides, the CDR3 is TGTGCCAGCTCACCACGGCTAGCGGGGGACTCCTACAATGAGCAGTTCTTC. The whole variable domain, remainder taken from reference TRBV18 and TRBJ2-1, is NAGVMQNPRHLVRRRGQEARLRCSPMKGHSHVYWYRQLPEEGLKFMVYLQKENIIDESGMPKERFSAEFPKEGPSILRIQQVVRGDSAAYFCASSPRLAGDSYNEQFFGPGTRLTVL.

CDR3 sequence reads: CASSQGGGDKAFF. The CDR3, as DNA: TGTGCCAGCAGCCAGGGTGGAGGGGATAAAGCTTTCTTT. The chain combines TRBV3-1 (or the pseudogene TRBV3-2) with TRBJ1-1; the D gene is possibly TRBD1 (5 bases). This CDR3 spans 13 amino acids. The V gene lost 3 bases and the J gene lost 9 bases, with 14 bases spanning the gap. Looked up from germline, CDR1 is LGHDT and CDR2 is YNNKEL (reference sequence).

The V and J genes are TRBV18 and TRBJ1-1, with TRBD1 matching over 7 bases. V shed 2 bases and J 8 bases; nucleotides not matched to a gene: 2. This CDR3 region has 12 residues. In germline, CDR1 is KGHSH, CDR2 LQKENI. CDR3 protein: CASSPEQGEAFF. Here the CDR3 DNA reads TGTGCCAGCTCACCAGAACAGGGGGAAGCTTTCTTT.

The chain carries TRBV2 and TRBJ2-4; maybe TRBD2 (5 bases). This CDR3 spans 13 amino acids. V was trimmed by 2 bases and J by 8 bases, leaving 10 bases between them. Germline V gene lookup returns CDR1 SNHLY and CDR2 FYNNEI. CDR3 nucleotide sequence: TGTGCCAGCAGTGAATGGATGAGGGACATTCAGTACTTC. Translating gives CASSEWMRDIQYF.